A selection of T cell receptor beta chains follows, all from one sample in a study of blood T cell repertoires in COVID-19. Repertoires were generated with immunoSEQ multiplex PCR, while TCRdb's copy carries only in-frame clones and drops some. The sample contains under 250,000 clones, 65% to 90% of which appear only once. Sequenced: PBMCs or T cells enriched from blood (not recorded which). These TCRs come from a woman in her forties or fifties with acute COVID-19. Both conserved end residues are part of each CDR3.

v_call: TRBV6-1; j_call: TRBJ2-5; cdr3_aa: CASSGGVAGPQETQYF
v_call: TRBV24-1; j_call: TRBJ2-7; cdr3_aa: CATSKSGTGGEYEQYF
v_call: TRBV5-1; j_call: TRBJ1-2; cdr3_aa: CASSLQGAGGYTF
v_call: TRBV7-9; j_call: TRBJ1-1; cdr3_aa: CASSGGVSGPNTEAFF
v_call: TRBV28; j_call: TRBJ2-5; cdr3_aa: CASSFSGGWMETQYF
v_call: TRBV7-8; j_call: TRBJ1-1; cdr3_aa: CASSWDRGGTEAFF
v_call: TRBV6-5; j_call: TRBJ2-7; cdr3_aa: CATTNYRFEQYF
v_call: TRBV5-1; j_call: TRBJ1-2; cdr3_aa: CASSNRAGTNYGYTF
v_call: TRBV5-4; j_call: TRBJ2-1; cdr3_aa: CASSSDSSSYNEQFF
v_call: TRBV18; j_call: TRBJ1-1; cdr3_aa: CASSQPGQGIGTEAFF
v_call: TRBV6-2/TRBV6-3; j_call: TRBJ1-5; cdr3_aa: CASSGETGGGNQPQHF
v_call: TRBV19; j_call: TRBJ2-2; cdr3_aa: CASRGLAGEGTGELFF
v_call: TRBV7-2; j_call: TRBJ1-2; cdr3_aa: CASTTTVYGYTF
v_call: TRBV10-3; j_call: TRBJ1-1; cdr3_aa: CAIAGQADTEAFF
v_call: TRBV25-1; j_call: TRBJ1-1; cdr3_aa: CASSAGFSFF
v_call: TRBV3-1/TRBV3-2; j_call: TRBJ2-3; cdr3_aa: CASSQAPGTGNTQYF
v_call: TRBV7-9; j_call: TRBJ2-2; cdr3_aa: CASSLRQGFNTGELFF
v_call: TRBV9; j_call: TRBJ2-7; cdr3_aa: CASSPILSSYEQYF
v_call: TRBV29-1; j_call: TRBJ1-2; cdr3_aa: CSVPSGTVAWTF
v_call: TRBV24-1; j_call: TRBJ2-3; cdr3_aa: CATSNDGLDTQYF
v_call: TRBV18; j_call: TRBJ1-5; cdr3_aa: CASSPGQGAGQPQHF
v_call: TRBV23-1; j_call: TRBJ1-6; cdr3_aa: CASSQSNLGGTWALHF
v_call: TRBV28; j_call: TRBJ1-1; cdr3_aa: CASRRTGVFNTEAFF
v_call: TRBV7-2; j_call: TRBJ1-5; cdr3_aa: CASSLELGFNQPQHF
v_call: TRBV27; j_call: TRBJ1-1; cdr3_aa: CASSFGHMNTEAFF
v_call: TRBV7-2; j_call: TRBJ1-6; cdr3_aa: CASSLSGVSSPLHF
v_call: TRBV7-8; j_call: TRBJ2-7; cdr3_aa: CASSSILAGGGEQYF
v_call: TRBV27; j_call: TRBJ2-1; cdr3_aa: CASWWGGLAVNEQFF
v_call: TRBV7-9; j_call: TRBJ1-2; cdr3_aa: CASSLVSGDPTYGYTF
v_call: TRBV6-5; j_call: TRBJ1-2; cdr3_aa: CASRGTGEAYGYTF
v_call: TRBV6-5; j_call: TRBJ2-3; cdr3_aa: CASSPQGAGTDTQYF
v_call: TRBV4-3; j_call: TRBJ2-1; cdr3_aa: CASSQESRGDEQFF
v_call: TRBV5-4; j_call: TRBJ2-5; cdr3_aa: CASSSGTSAQETQYF
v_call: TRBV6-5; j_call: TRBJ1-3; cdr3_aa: CASSPTTSSGNTIYF
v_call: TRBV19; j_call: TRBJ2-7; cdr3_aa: CASSPTSTVPSYEQYF